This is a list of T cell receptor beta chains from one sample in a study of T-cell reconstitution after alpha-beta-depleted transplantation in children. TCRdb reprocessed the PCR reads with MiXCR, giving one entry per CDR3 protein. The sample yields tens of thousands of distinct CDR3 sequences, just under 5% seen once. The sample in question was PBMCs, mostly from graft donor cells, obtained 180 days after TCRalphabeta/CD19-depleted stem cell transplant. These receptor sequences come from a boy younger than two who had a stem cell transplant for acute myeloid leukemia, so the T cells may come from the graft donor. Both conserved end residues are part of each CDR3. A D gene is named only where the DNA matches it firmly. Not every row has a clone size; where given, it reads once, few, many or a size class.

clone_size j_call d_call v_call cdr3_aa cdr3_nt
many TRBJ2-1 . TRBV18 CASSLGTGSNEQFF TGTGCCAGCTCACTCGGGACTGGCTCCAATGAGCAGTTCTTC
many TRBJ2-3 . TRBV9 CASSVDLTDTQYF TGTGCCAGCAGCGTAGATCTGACAGATACGCAGTATTTT
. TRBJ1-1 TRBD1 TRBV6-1 CASSERRQGAEAFF TGTGCCAGCAGTGAAAGACGACAGGGGGCTGAAGCTTTCTTT
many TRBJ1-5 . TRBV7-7 CASSLENWQGNQPQHF TGTGCCAGCAGCTTAGAGAACTGGCAGGGCAATCAGCCCCAGCATTTT
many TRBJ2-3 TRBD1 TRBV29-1 CSGGQGPQYF TGCAGCGGCGGACAGGGGCCGCAGTATTTT
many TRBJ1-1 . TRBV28 CASSLWRKAFF TGTGCCAGCAGTTTATGGCGGAAAGCTTTCTTT
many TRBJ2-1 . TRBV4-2 CASSQDQGRAYNEQFF TGTGCCAGCAGCCAAGATCAGGGTCGGGCCTACAATGAGCAGTTCTTC
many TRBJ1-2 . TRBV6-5 CASSPGAYGYTF TGTGCCAGCAGTCCCGGGGCCTATGGCTACACCTTC
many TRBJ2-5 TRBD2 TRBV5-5 CASSFTGGVRETQYF TGTGCCAGCAGCTTCACCGGGGGGGTCCGAGAGACCCAGTACTTC
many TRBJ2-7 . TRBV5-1 CASSLVGMYYEQYF TGCGCCAGCAGCTTGGTAGGGATGTACTACGAGCAGTACTTC
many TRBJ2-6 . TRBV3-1 CASSPSGGANVLTF TGTGCCAGCAGCCCTTCGGGTGGGGCCAACGTCCTGACTTTC
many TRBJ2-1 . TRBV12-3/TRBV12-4 CASSLPGGVAKEQFF TGTGCCAGCAGTTTACCTGGGGGAGTGGCTAAAGAGCAGTTCTTC
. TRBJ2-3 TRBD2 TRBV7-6 CASGTSGEGTQYF TGTGCCAGCGGGACTAGCGGGGAAGGTACGCAGTATTTT
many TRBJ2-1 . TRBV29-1 CSVEDGRGGAYNEQFF TGCAGCGTTGAAGATGGGAGAGGGGGAGCCTACAATGAGCAGTTCTTC
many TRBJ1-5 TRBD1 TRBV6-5 CASRTGTGYSNQPQHF TGTGCCAGCAGGACCGGGACAGGCTATAGCAATCAGCCCCAGCATTTT
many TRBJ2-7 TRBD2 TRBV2 CARSGVRGSYEQYF TGTGCACGTAGCGGGGTTCGGGGATCCTACGAGCAGTACTTC
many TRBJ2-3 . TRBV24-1 CATSQGGRTDTQYF TGTGCCACCAGCCAAGGCGGACGCACAGATACGCAGTATTTT
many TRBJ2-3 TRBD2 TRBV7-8 CASSLRLAGPTSTDTQYF TGTGCCAGCAGCTTGAGGCTAGCGGGGCCTACTAGCACAGATACGCAGTATTTT
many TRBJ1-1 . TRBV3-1 CASSQDQTGNTEAFF TGTGCCAGCAGCCAAGATCAGACAGGGAACACTGAAGCTTTCTTT
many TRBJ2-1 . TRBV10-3 CAIRKTEGHNEQFF TGTGCCATCAGAAAGACGGAGGGTCACAATGAGCAGTTCTTC
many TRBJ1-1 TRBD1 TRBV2 CASRDDRVEAFF TGTGCCAGCAGAGATGACAGGGTTGAAGCTTTCTTT
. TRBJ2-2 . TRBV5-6 CAMGGTVNTGELFF TGTGCCATGGGCGGGACGGTGAACACCGGGGAGCTGTTTTTT
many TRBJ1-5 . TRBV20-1 CSASLSGDQPQHF TGCAGTGCTAGTCTCTCCGGGGATCAGCCCCAGCATTTT
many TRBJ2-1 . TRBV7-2 CASSLSPSYEQFF TGTGCCAGCAGCTTATCCCCCTCATACGAGCAGTTCTTC
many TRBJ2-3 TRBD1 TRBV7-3 CASSLRQGPADTQYF TGTGCCAGCAGCCTCAGACAGGGGCCCGCAGATACGCAGTATTTT
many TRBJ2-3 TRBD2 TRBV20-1 CSARVSGGFDTQYF TGCAGTGCTAGAGTCAGCGGGGGATTTGATACGCAGTATTTT
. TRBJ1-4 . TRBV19 CASRGTRQGGEANEKLFF TGTGCCAGTAGGGGGACTCGCCAGGGAGGTGAGGCTAATGAAAAACTGTTTTTT
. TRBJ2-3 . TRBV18 CASSPPWAFSTDTQYF TGTGCCAGCTCACCACCGTGGGCTTTTAGCACAGATACGCAGTATTTT
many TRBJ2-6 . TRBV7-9 CASRGTRSGANVLTF TGTGCCAGCCGAGGGACCCGATCTGGGGCCAACGTCCTGACTTTC
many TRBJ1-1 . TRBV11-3 CASSKPDGGTEAFF TGTGCCAGCAGCAAACCCGACGGTGGGACTGAAGCTTTCTTT
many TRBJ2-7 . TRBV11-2 CASSLTIPYEQYF TGTGCCAGCAGCTTAACTATTCCCTACGAGCAGTACTTC
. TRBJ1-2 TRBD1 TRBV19 CASGAGTVNYGYTF TGTGCCAGTGGAGCCGGGACAGTTAATTATGGCTACACCTTC
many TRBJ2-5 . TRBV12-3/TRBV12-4 CASSLGESETQYF TGTGCCAGCAGTTTGGGGGAGTCTGAGACCCAGTACTTC
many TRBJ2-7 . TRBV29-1 CSVGAGLYEQYF TGCAGCGTTGGAGCTGGCCTCTACGAGCAGTACTTC
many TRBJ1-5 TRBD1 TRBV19 CASSIMDRSNQPQHF TGTGCCAGTAGTATAATGGACAGGAGCAATCAGCCCCAGCATTTT
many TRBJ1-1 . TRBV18 CASSSSRNTEAFF TGTGCCAGCTCGTCGAGTCGGAACACTGAAGCTTTCTTT
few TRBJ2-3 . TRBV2 CASSGLGATDTQYF TGTGCCAGCAGTGGGCTGGGCGCCACAGATACGCAGTATTTT
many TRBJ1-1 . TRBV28 CASRRLPGVPEAFF TGTGCCAGCAGGCGCCTACCAGGGGTCCCTGAAGCTTTCTTT
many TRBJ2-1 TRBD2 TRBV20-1 CSAIDTSGGAWNEQFF TGCAGTGCTATCGACACTAGCGGGGGGGCATGGAATGAGCAGTTCTTC
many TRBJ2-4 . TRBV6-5 CASKGLWGIQYF TGTGCCAGCAAGGGGCTATGGGGCATTCAGTACTTC
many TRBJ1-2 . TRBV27 CASSLWPGHGYTF TGTGCCAGCAGTTTATGGCCAGGGCATGGCTACACCTTC
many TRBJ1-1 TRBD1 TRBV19 CASTGTEELDTEAFF TGTGCCAGTACTGGGACAGAGGAGCTGGACACTGAAGCTTTCTTT
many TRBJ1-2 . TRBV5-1 CASSLTGTTDGYTF TGCGCCAGCAGCTTGACGGGGACGACGGATGGCTACACCTTC
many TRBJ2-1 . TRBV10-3 CAITGNNEQFF TGTGCCATCACAGGGAACAATGAGCAGTTCTTC
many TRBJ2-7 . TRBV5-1 CASSLGRGPSSYEQYF TGCGCCAGCAGCTTGGGAAGGGGCCCAAGCTCCTACGAGCAGTACTTC
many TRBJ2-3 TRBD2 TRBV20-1 CSARYSGDTQYF TGCAGTGCTAGATATAGCGGGGATACGCAGTATTTT
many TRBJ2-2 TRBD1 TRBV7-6 CASSFRTGGPSGELFF TGTGCCAGCAGCTTCCGGACAGGAGGACCTTCAGGGGAGCTGTTTTTT
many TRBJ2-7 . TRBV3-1 CASSQGAGELEQYF TGTGCCAGCAGCCAAGGGGCAGGGGAACTCGAGCAGTACTTC
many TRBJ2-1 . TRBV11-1 CASSVQWSNEQFF TGTGCCAGCAGCGTACAATGGTCGAATGAGCAGTTCTTC
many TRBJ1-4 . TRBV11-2 CASSPGAEKLFF TGTGCCAGCAGCCCCGGGGCCGAAAAACTGTTTTTT
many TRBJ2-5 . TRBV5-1 CASSFTVQETQYF TGCGCCAGCAGCTTTACAGTTCAAGAGACCCAGTACTTC
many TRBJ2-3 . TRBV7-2 CASSFQVPDTQYF TGTGCCAGCAGCTTTCAGGTCCCGGATACGCAGTATTTT